This TCR beta chain was captured by sequencing in a study of blood T cells in healthy people across ages. Study-level findings and limits: TCR beta diversity was tightly associated with the proportion of naive T cells.

Details on this clonotype: The antigen is undetermined.

Then a second PCR, running roughly 7 to 11 cycles, was carried out with a sample-barcoded 5' primer and a J-beta primer mix. From each sample, at least 3 million paired-end reads containing CDR3 were obtained. TCRdb re-called the 5' RACE reads through MiXCR, storing one row per CDR3 protein. The sample has fewer than 2,000,000 distinct CDR3 sequences, 39% seen once; the top ten hold more than 20%. The J segment lost 3 bases and the V segment lost 6 bases, leaving 7 bases of the junction unmatched. Germline CDR1 and CDR2: DFQATT and SNEGSKA (reference sequence). The CDR3 length is 14 residues. Donors were systemically healthy Caucasian individuals from Russia aged about 6 to 95 years.

The chain employs TRBV20-1 and TRBJ2-1; 8 bases fit TRBD2. The material sequenced was blood. The TCR originated in a human donor in good health. CDR3 protein: CSAPPGGLYNEQFF. The CDR3, as DNA: TGCAGTGCCCCCCCGGGGGGGCTCTACAATGAGCAGTTCTTC.